This T cell receptor (beta chain) emerged from a study of response to subunit inactivated influenza vaccine. General study points: Seasonal influenza vaccination, on each occasion, was suggested by the authors to recruit few new T cells.

Of note for this clonotype: Antigen specificity is unknown.

The CDR3 totals 13 residues. Between the trimmed V and J ends, which lost 5 bases and 11 bases, there was a span of 18 bases. Germline CDR1 SGHTA, CDR2 FQGNSA. Via MiXCR, TCRdb re-called the RT-PCR reads, giving one row per CDR3 protein. The data contain about 780,000 distinct CDR3 sequences, 18% of them singletons. Sample: PBMCs from blood, taken around 5 days after vaccination. The J gene is TRBJ1-1, the V gene TRBV7-2; D is possibly TRBD1 (6 bases). This clonotype originated in a man aged 50 to 60 who received an inactivated influenza vaccine. CDR3 sequence: CASSVTGSSAAFF. The DNA of the CDR3 is TGTGCCAGCAGCGTAACAGGGTCTTCAGCGGCTTTCTTT.